Presented here are 32 T cell receptor beta chains from one specimen sequenced in a study of blood T cells in healthy people across ages. A J-beta primer mix and a sample-barcoded 5' primer were used in a second PCR of about 7 to 12 cycles. TCRdb independently ran MiXCR on the 5' RACE reads; one entry per CDR3 protein. The table includes about 510,000 distinct CDR3 sequences, about 27% detected once. These same data were also listed under a study on T cells of mothers and their children.

The specimen sequenced was blood. These receptors all stem from a boy aged 2 to 10 in good health.

A few counts support this clonotype. This chain connects TRBV3-1 to TRBJ2-5, with TRBD2 identical over 7 bases. V was pared by 1 base and J by 3 bases, with 8 bases of the junction left unmatched. This CDR3 has 16 amino acids. Germline loops: CDR1 LGHDT, CDR2 YNNKEL (reference sequence). The CDR3, as DNA: TGTGCCAGCAGCCAAGTGGAGACTAGCAGAAAAGAGACCCAGTACTTC. Amino acid sequence: CASSQVETSRKETQYF.

J is TRBJ1-1 and V is TRBV27; the match to TRBD1 covers 7 bases. The trim removed 2 bases at V and 6 bases at J, leaving 6 bases unmatched. CDR3 length equals 14 residues. Germline assignment: CDR1 MNHEY and CDR2 SMNVEV (reference sequence). The CDR3 loop reads CASSLNRGAAEAFF. CDR3 sequence (DNA): TGTGCCAGCAGTTTAAACAGGGGAGCGGCTGAAGCTTTCTTT.

The chain is built from TRBV7-2 and TRBJ2-1; unclear D gene. Matching the DNA end better, TRBJ2-5 makes the J call doubtful. Germline V gene data show CDR1 as SGHTA and CDR2 as FQGNSA. The CDR3 is 14 residues long. For the CDR3, the DNA is TGTGCCAGCAGCGAGCGACTGAGTCAAGAGACCCAGTACTTC. Translation: CASSERLSQETQYF.

This clonotype appeared a few times. The V gene is TRBV30, the J gene TRBJ2-6; TRBD2 is a possible D gene (5 bases). The germline V gene encodes CDR1 GTSNPN and CDR2 SVGIG (reference sequence). The V gene lost 2 bases and the J gene lost 2 bases, with 7 bases spanning the gap. This CDR3 contains 14 residues. CDR3 residues: CAWSLRAGANVLTF. CDR3 in DNA: TGTGCCTGGAGTTTGAGGGCTGGGGCCAACGTCCTGACTTTC. Complete variable domain (other parts from reference TRBV30 and TRBJ2-6): SQTIHQWPATLVQPVGSPLSLECTVEGTSNPNLYWYRQAAGRGLQLLFYSVGIGQISSEVPQNLSASRPQDRQFILSSKKLLLSDSGFYLCAWSLRAGANVLTFGAGSRLTVL.

The rearrangement links TRBV5-1 to TRBJ2-3, with a weak D call TRBD2 (5 bases). Germline V gene lookup returns CDR1 SGHRS and CDR2 YFSETQ. The germline V and J ends were trimmed by 0 bases and 5 bases, with 10 bases remaining between them. The CDR3 consists of 14 residues. The CDR3 nucleotides read TGCGCCAGCAGCTTGGTAGCCCGGGAAGATACGCAGTATTTT. Translation: CASSLVAREDTQYF. Combining the CDR3 with reference TRBV5-1 and TRBJ2-3 gives the whole variable domain KAGVTQTPRYLIKTRGQQVTLSCSPISGHRSVSWYQQTPGQGLQFLFEYFSETQRNKGNFPGRFSGRQFSNSRSEMNVSTLELGDSALYLCASSLVAREDTQYFGPGTRLTVL.

This clonotype came up a few times. The chain combines TRBV6-2 or TRBV6-3 with TRBJ2-3, with 7 bases aligning to TRBD2. With V trimmed by 2 bases and J by 9 bases, 5 bases remained unmatched. The CDR3 sequence is 13 residues long. The germline gives CDR1 MNHEY, CDR2 SVGEGT. DNA of the CDR3: TGTGCCAGCAGTTACAACTTCGGGGGGACGCAGTATTTT. Translated: CASSYNFGGTQYF.

The chain has TRBV6-6 and TRBJ1-2; possible D gene TRBD1, 5 bases. Germline V gene data show CDR1 as MNHNY and CDR2 as SVGAGI (reference sequence). V was clipped by 5 bases and J by 5 bases, with 15 bases between them. The CDR3 has 14 residues. The CDR3 reads CASSAWGDKYGYTF. As DNA, the CDR3 is TGTGCCAGCAGTGCCTGGGGGGATAAGTATGGCTACACCTTC.

This rearrangement joins TRBV5-1 to TRBJ2-5; 13 bases map to TRBD2. The CDR3 loop spans 19 amino acids. The V gene end was trimmed by 0 bases and the J gene end by 2 bases; junction bases not matched to a gene: 10. Germline lookup yields CDR1 SGHRS and CDR2 YFSETQ. The chain's CDR3 is CASSLVLRTSGGPQETQYF. The CDR3 DNA is TGCGCCAGCAGCTTGGTCCTGAGGACTAGCGGGGGACCTCAAGAGACCCAGTACTTC.

There are many counts of this clonotype. The genes are TRBV6-5 and TRBJ1-1; TRBD1 is a possible D gene (5 bases). V dropped 4 bases and J dropped 0 bases, with 12 bases sitting between them. This CDR3 has 15 residues. Germline CDR1 reads MNHEY; CDR2 reads SVGAGI. CDR3 amino acids: CASSSPGPMNTEAFF. The CDR3 region has the DNA TGTGCCAGCAGTTCCCCGGGACCAATGAACACTGAAGCTTTCTTT.

The chain combines TRBV25-1 with TRBJ2-1, with a weak D call TRBD2 (5 bases). With 2 bases removed from V and 7 bases from J, the gap between germline ends came to 9 bases. Germline V CDR1 and CDR2: MGHDK, SYGVNS. This CDR3 comprises 13 residues. DNA for the CDR3: TGTGCCAGCAGTGAACGAAGAGGGAATGAGCAGTTCTTC. As protein: CASSERRGNEQFF.

The chain has TRBV11-1 and TRBJ1-4; D unresolved. V was cut by 5 bases and J by 8 bases, with 12 bases left in between. This CDR3 has 13 amino acids. Germline V gives CDR1 SGHAT, CDR2 FQDESV (reference sequence). The CDR3 protein is CASSLRPREKLFF. DNA for the CDR3: TGTGCCAGCAGCCTGCGGCCACGGGAAAAACTGTTTTTT.

This chain links TRBV15 with TRBJ2-1; 8 bases are a match to TRBD1. Germline V gives CDR1 LNHNV, CDR2 YYDKDF (reference sequence). The V gene end was trimmed by 9 bases and the J gene end by 5 bases; junction bases not matched to a gene: 15. The CDR3 runs 16 residues. CDR3 nucleotide sequence: TGTGCCACGGGGGTACCTGACAGGGGACGGGACAATGAGCAGTTCTTC. This translates into CATGVPDRGRDNEQFF.

This clonotype appeared a few times. The chain joins TRBV3-1 to TRBJ2-5; D ambiguous. The germline V gene has CDR1 LGHDT and CDR2 YNNKEL (reference sequence). The V and J ends lost 0 bases and 2 bases respectively, with 4 bases between them. The CDR3 has 13 residues. CDR3 in amino acids: CASSQDVQETQYF. The CDR3 DNA reads TGTGCCAGCAGCCAAGATGTGCAAGAGACCCAGTACTTC.

The chain combines TRBV12-3 or TRBV12-4 with TRBJ1-3; D is unclear. The V end was cut by 2 bases, the J end by 6 bases, with 8 bases between. This CDR3 is built from 13 residues. CDR3 sequence reads: CASSLNEKNTIYF. The CDR3 DNA follows: TGTGCCAGCAGTTTAAATGAAAAAAACACCATATATTTT.

The chain combines TRBV7-3 with TRBJ2-2; D remains ambiguous. Germline loops: CDR1 SGHTA, CDR2 FQGTGA. Trimming took off 3 bases at V and 6 bases at J, with 11 bases between the two ends. The CDR3 is made up of 14 amino acids. CDR3 amino acids: CASSFDLGAGELFF. The CDR3 DNA sequence: TGTGCCAGCAGCTTCGACCTTGGGGCCGGGGAGCTGTTTTTT. The whole variable domain, filled in from reference TRBV7-3 and TRBJ2-2, reads GAGVSQTPSNKVTEKGKYVELRCDPISGHTALYWYRQSLGQGPEFLIYFQGTGAADDSGLPNDRFFAVRPEGSVSTLKIQRTERGDSAVYLCASSFDLGAGELFFGEGSRLTVL.

This clonotype was seen only a few times. The rearrangement links TRBV5-1 to TRBJ2-1, with a tentative D call TRBD2 (6 bases). CDR1 SGHRS and CDR2 YFSETQ come from the germline V gene. This CDR3 is 14 amino acids long. Trimming pared 1 base from V and 7 bases from J, leaving 12 bases between. CDR3 coding DNA: TGCGCCAGCAGCTTGACTAGCCGTCTGAATGAGCAGTTCTTC. Amino acids: CASSLTSRLNEQFF.

The V gene is TRBV5-1, the J gene TRBJ2-6; TRBD1 or TRBD2 may be the D gene (6 bases each). This CDR3 region has 19 residues. Germline CDR1 is SGHRS and CDR2 is YFSETQ. Trimming cost V 6 bases and J 0 bases, with 22 bases left between them. CDR3 sequence (DNA): TGCGCCAGCACGTCCTTCCCGGGGGCGATTACCTCTGGGGCCAACGTCCTGACTTTC. Residues: CASTSFPGAITSGANVLTF.

Concerning this clonotype: The conserved phenylalanine or tryptophan is not found at the CDR3 terminus, so this likely reflects a read error. V gene TRBV12-3 or TRBV12-4 combines with J gene TRBJ1-2; D is undetermined. The CDR3 contains 13 residues. With 3 bases removed from V and 3 bases from J, the gap between germline ends came to 8 bases. CDR3 in DNA: TGTGCCAGCAGTTTCGGCGGGGACTATGGCTACACCCTC. Translating gives CASSFGGDYGYTL.

This clonotype was observed a few times. This chain joins TRBV24-1 and TRBJ1-1, with D possibly matching TRBD1 (6 bases). Germline V gene data show CDR1 as KGHDR and CDR2 as SFDVKD. The CDR3 contains 13 residues. V was trimmed by 8 bases and J by 2 bases, leaving 11 bases between them. CDR3 amino acids: CATIGRGNTEAFF. The CDR3 DNA reads as TGTGCCACCATCGGCAGGGGAAACACTGAAGCTTTCTTT.

The V gene is TRBV29-1, the J gene TRBJ2-7; 7 bases are shared with TRBD2. With V trimmed by 1 base and J by 2 bases, 2 bases remained unmatched. The CDR3 has 13 amino acids. Per germline, CDR1 SQVTM and CDR2 ANQGSEA. CDR3: CSVEGGGAYEQYF. The CDR3 DNA follows: TGCAGCGTTGAAGGGGGGGGAGCCTACGAGCAGTACTTC.

This clonotype was observed a few times. This chain uses TRBV11-1 with TRBJ1-2; no clear D gene. From germline, CDR1 is SGHAT and CDR2 FQDESV (reference sequence). The CDR3 sequence is 13 residues long. Trimming shortened V by 3 bases and J by 7 bases, and 12 bases separated the two germline ends. The CDR3 nucleotides are TGTGCCAGCAGCTTCGCGGGTGGGAGTGGCTACACCTTC. As protein: CASSFAGGSGYTF.

This clonotype has more than one count but fewer than ten. The rearrangement uses TRBV10-3 and TRBJ2-2, with TRBD2 as a possible D gene (5 bases). CDR1 is ENHRY and CDR2 is SYGVKD in the germline V gene. The V end was cut by 4 bases, the J end by 4 bases, with 13 bases between. CDR3 size: 15 residues. The CDR3, as DNA: TGTGCCATCAGTGGATCCGGGGTCCGCACCGGGGAGCTGTTTTTT. The encoded protein is CAISGSGVRTGELFF.

V usage is TRBV6-5 and J usage is TRBJ2-2; 7 positions match TRBD2. Germline V gene lookup returns CDR1 MNHEY and CDR2 SVGAGI. The CDR3 spans 16 residues. J lost 0 bases, V lost 0 bases, and 1 base had no gene match. The CDR3 protein is CASSYSGGANTGELFF. The DNA for the CDR3 is TGTGCCAGCAGTTACTCGGGGGGGGCGAACACCGGGGAGCTGTTTTTT.

In the case of this clonotype: One junction end does not reproduce the germline sequence, and a read error may be involved. CDR3 in amino acids: CAGSVQGEGWGTQYF. The CDR3 coding sequence is TGTGCCGGCAGCGTCCAGGGTGAGGGATGGGGGACCCAGTACTTC. The chain couples TRBV9 to TRBJ2-5; D possibly uses TRBD1 or TRBD2 (5 bases each). Per the germline V gene, CDR1 is SGDLS and CDR2 is YYNGEE. The CDR3 sequence is 15 residues long.

The gene calls are TRBV29-1 and TRBJ2-7; 9 bases align to TRBD2. Per germline, CDR1 SQVTM and CDR2 ANQGSEA. V was pared by 4 bases and J by 6 bases, with 7 bases of the junction left unmatched. This CDR3 has 13 amino acids. In DNA form, the CDR3 reads TGCAGCGTTGCGGCGGGAGGGCCGGGCGAGCAGTACTTC. Its translation is CSVAAGGPGEQYF.

This clonotype was observed a handful of times. This chain links TRBV6-5 with TRBJ2-5; no clear D gene. The end of the DNA aligns better with TRBJ2-1, so the J call may be wrong. CDR1 is MNHEY, CDR2 SVGAGI, per germline. CDR3 size: 16 residues. As DNA, the CDR3 is TGTGCCAGCAGTTACTCCGAGATGAACTCCTACAATGAGCAGTTCTTC. This codes for CASSYSEMNSYNEQFF.

This chain uses TRBV11-2 with TRBJ2-5, with 8 bases that match TRBD1. The end of the DNA fits TRBJ2-1 better, so the J call may be wrong. Germline V CDR1 and CDR2: SGHAT, FQNNGV. This CDR3 spans 20 amino acids. In nucleotides, the CDR3 is TGTGCCGGGCGCCGGACAGGGTTATCTCTGTGGTCAGTTGGTAGGAATGAGCAGTTCTTC. Translating it yields CAGRRTGLSLWSVGRNEQFF.

This clonotype was picked up a small number of times. The V and J genes are TRBV7-9 and TRBJ2-4, with TRBD2 as a possible D gene (5 bases). Germline V gene sequence: CDR1 SEHNR, CDR2 FQNEAQ (reference sequence). CDR3 length: 19 amino acids. V dropped 2 bases and J dropped 0 bases, with 20 bases sitting between them. This CDR3 reads CASSLTAREGLVAKNIQYF. CDR3 coding DNA: TGTGCCAGCAGCTTAACGGCCCGGGAAGGCCTAGTAGCCAAAAACATTCAGTACTTC.

In its sample, this clonotype was seen a few times. The CDR3 loop reads CSASGTSGPYNEQFF. The DNA of the CDR3 is TGCAGTGCTAGCGGGACTAGCGGTCCATACAATGAGCAGTTCTTC. The chain joins TRBV20-1 to TRBJ2-1, with 11 positions matching TRBD2. Germline values: CDR1 DFQATT, CDR2 SNEGSKA (reference sequence). J lost 4 bases, V lost 3 bases, and 5 bases had no gene match. CDR3 length equals 15 residues.

A word on this clonotype: Germline and junction disagree at one end, which may indicate a read error. This rearrangement joins TRBV6-2 or TRBV6-3 to TRBJ2-5; unclear D gene. The tail of the sequence fits TRBJ2-7 better, so the J call may be wrong. The germline CDR1 and CDR2 sequences are MNHEY and SVGEGT. The CDR3 totals 14 residues. CDR3 bases: TGTACCAGCAGTTATGAGGACGGTGCCTACGAGCAGTACTTC. As protein: CTSSYEDGAYEQYF.

The chain couples TRBV6-2 or TRBV6-3 to TRBJ2-7; D not resolved. Trimming pared 4 bases from V and 7 bases from J, leaving 17 bases between. The CDR3 runs 14 residues. CDR1 MNHEY and CDR2 SVGEGT come from the germline V gene. The CDR3 reads CASSSGPVPYEQYF. The CDR3 nucleotides are TGTGCCAGCAGTTCCGGACCAGTCCCGTATGAGCAGTACTTC.

This clonotype was picked up a small number of times. The chain couples TRBV20-1 to TRBJ2-1; 10 nucleotides align to TRBD2. CDR3 length equals 18 residues. CDR1 and CDR2 (germline): DFQATT, SNEGSKA (reference sequence). Unmatched junction bases numbered 10, after V lost 1 base and J lost 1 base. The CDR3 DNA reads as TGCAGTGCTAGAGGGGGGTGGACTAGCGGTTCGTCCTACAATGAGCAGTTCTTC. It yields the protein CSARGGWTSGSSYNEQFF.